The 26 T cell receptor beta chains below all came from one sample that was sequenced in a study of blood T cell repertoires in COVID-19 (dated by TCRdb to 2019 to 2021). Receptors were amplified or captured by the immunoSEQ multiplex PCR assay. TCRdb obtained this table from immuneACCESS and retained in-frame rearrangements with V and J assigned. These tables miss some clones; where compared with another copy, unresolved V genes account for less than half of the shortfall, and the remainder is unexplained. Here the sample has about 83,000 clones; about 82% occur a single time. Of the sample, around 15% falls within the top ten clones. Sequences were obtained from peripheral blood. The receptor set was obtained from a woman older than 75 with acute or convalescent COVID-19.

This clone was recorded only once. The chain combines TRBV5-8 with TRBJ1-4, with 9 bases fitting TRBD1. There are 18 residues in the CDR3. CDR1 and CDR2 from the germline V gene are SGHTS and YDEGEE. V was clipped by 1 base and J by 7 bases; unmatched bases: 14. DNA of the CDR3: TGTGCCAGCAGCTTGTGGACAGGGGACATAATTAGCCCTGAAAAACTGTTTTTT. It specifies CASSLWTGDIISPEKLFF.

This chain links TRBV28 with TRBJ1-3; 9 nucleotides line up with TRBD1. The germline V gene encodes CDR1 MDHEN and CDR2 SYDVKM. The CDR3 is made up of 16 amino acids. After removal of 6 bases from V and 3 bases from J, the junction contained 9 bases not matched to a gene. The CDR3 loop is CASRVLQGAVGNTIYF. The CDR3, as DNA: TGTGCCAGCAGGGTCTTACAGGGGGCGGTTGGAAACACCATATATTTT.

The rearrangement joins TRBV7-2 to TRBJ1-3; D possibly corresponds to TRBD1 (5 bases). Germline V gene lookup returns CDR1 SGHTA and CDR2 FQGNSA. This CDR3 comprises 13 residues. Trimming stripped 5 bases from V and 3 bases from J, with 8 bases between. The CDR3 region is CASSPGFGNTIYF. The CDR3 DNA follows: TGTGCCAGCAGCCCAGGGTTTGGAAACACCATATATTTT.

There are a few counts of this clone. The chain joins TRBV2 to TRBJ2-1, with D possibly matching TRBD2 (6 bases). Trimming stripped 5 bases from V and 0 bases from J, with 14 bases between. Germline CDR1 and CDR2: SNHLY and FYNNEI. CDR3 length: 16 residues. CDR3 coding DNA: TGTGCCAGCAGTCCGCCCCGGGGGAGCTCCTACAATGAGCAGTTCTTC. Protein sequence: CASSPPRGSSYNEQFF.

The chain recombines TRBV24-1 with TRBJ2-5, with a possible D match to TRBD1 (6 bases). Looked up from germline, CDR1 is KGHDR and CDR2 is SFDVKD. This CDR3 is 14 amino acids long. V was clipped by 6 bases and J by 5 bases, with 15 bases between them. In DNA form, the CDR3 reads TGTGCCACCAGTCACACAGGGTCTCGGGAGACCCAGTACTTC. Translation gives CATSHTGSRETQYF.

With respect to this clone: No DNA is shown, since the ends of the CDR3 on it are uncertain; the CDR3 is the one TCRdb lists. The genes are TRBV19 and TRBJ1-3; the D segment call TRBD1 is taken from the table without a DNA check. The CDR3 has 15 amino acids, counting both end residues. CDR1 and CDR2 from the germline V gene are LNHDA and SQIVND (reference sequence). This CDR3 reads CASGQGLTSGNTIYF.

The CDR3 is CATSRGLAGEETQYF. The CDR3 nucleotides read TGTGCCACCAGCAGAGGACTAGCGGGGGAAGAGACCCAGTACTTC. V and J are TRBV15 and TRBJ2-5, with 12 bases identical to TRBD2. Trimming removed 1 base from V and 3 bases from J; junction bases left unmatched: 0. The V gene's germline CDR1 is LNHNV and CDR2 YYDKDF (reference sequence). The CDR3 sequence is 15 residues long.

This sequence joins TRBV19 and TRBJ1-2, with 12 nucleotides matching TRBD1. The germline V gene has CDR1 LNHDA and CDR2 SQIVND (reference sequence). Trimming took 5 bases from V and 13 from J; bases not matched to a gene: 11. The CDR3 sequence is 14 residues long. CDR3 sequence: CASSLSGQGANCTF. CDR3 bases: TGTGCCAGTAGTCTTTCGGGACAGGGGGCGAATTGCACCTTC. Full variable domain (remainder filled in from reference TRBV19 and TRBJ1-2): DGGITQSPKYLFRKEGQNVTLSCEQNLNHDAMYWYRQDPGQGLRLIYYSQIVNDFQKGDIAEGYSVSREKKESFPLTVTSAQKNPTAFYLCASSLSGQGANCTFGSGTRLTVV.

The rearrangement uses TRBV15 and TRBJ2-3; 10 bases fit TRBD2. With V trimmed by 4 bases and J by 5 bases, 9 bases remained unmatched. The CDR3 length is 16 residues. The germline gives CDR1 LNHNV, CDR2 YYDKDF (reference sequence). The CDR3 loop reads CATSIHEAGGQDTQYF. In nucleotides, the CDR3 is TGTGCCACCAGCATCCATGAAGCGGGGGGGCAAGATACGCAGTATTTT.

V and J are TRBV18 and TRBJ1-4, with 9 bases aligning to TRBD1. The CDR3 contains 15 residues. V shed 3 bases and J 4 bases; nucleotides not matched to a gene: 3. The germline gives CDR1 KGHSH, CDR2 LQKENI. This CDR3 is CASSPGQGINEKLFF. The CDR3 bases are TGTGCCAGCTCACCGGGACAGGGAATTAATGAAAAACTGTTTTTT.

The J gene is TRBJ2-1, the V gene TRBV4-3, with D maybe TRBD2 (6 bases). The CDR3 is made up of 15 amino acids. Germline CDR1 and CDR2: LGHNA and YSLEER. Trimming removed 4 bases at V and 1 base at J, with 11 bases between. In DNA, the CDR3 is TGCGCCAGCAGCCTACTAGCCGCATCCTACAATGAGCAGTTCTTC. This gives the protein CASSLLAASYNEQFF.

The chain has TRBV4-3 and TRBJ2-1; possible D gene TRBD2, 7 bases. V was shortened by 4 bases and J by 0 bases, with 16 bases between the two germline ends. Germline CDR1 LGHNA, CDR2 YSLEER. CDR3 length equals 17 residues. The DNA of the CDR3 is TGCGCCAGCAGCCGATCTGGGGGGGGCAGCTCCTACAATGAGCAGTTCTTC. It specifies CASSRSGGGSSYNEQFF.

This rearrangement joins TRBV6-6 to TRBJ2-7; D remains ambiguous. Germline CDR1 MNHNY, CDR2 SVGAGI (reference sequence). The CDR3 runs 11 residues. Deletions cut 7 bases from V and 3 bases from J, with 7 bases between. This CDR3 is CASTLNYEQYF. The CDR3 DNA reads as TGTGCCAGCACCTTAAACTACGAGCAGTACTTC.

CDR3 in amino acids: CASSPSPGPSIPLHF. The CDR3 coding sequence is TGTGCCAGTAGTCCCAGCCCAGGCCCCAGTATTCCCCTCCACTTT. V gene TRBV19 combines with J gene TRBJ1-6; no firm D call. The ends were cut back, 5 bases at V and 13 bases at J, with 21 bases in the middle. Germline V gene sequence: CDR1 LNHDA, CDR2 SQIVND (reference sequence). The CDR3 length is 15 residues. The whole variable domain, filled in from reference TRBV19 and TRBJ1-6, reads DGGITQSPKYLFRKEGQNVTLSCEQNLNHDAMYWYRQDPGQGLRLIYYSQIVNDFQKGDIAEGYSVSREKKESFPLTVTSAQKNPTAFYLCASSPSPGPSIPLHFGNGTRLTVT.

The J gene is TRBJ2-1, the V gene TRBV18, with 12 bases matching TRBD2. Germline CDR1 reads KGHSH; CDR2 reads LQKENI. The V gene end was trimmed by 0 bases and the J gene end by 4 bases; junction bases not matched to a gene: 4. This CDR3 has 17 amino acids. CDR3 in amino acids: CASSPPKTSGGYNEQFF. The CDR3 DNA follows: TGTGCCAGCTCACCACCAAAGACTAGCGGGGGATACAATGAGCAGTTCTTC.

V gene TRBV11-1 combines with J gene TRBJ2-7; TRBD1 matches 7 bases. This CDR3 spans 14 amino acids. From germline, CDR1 is SGHAT and CDR2 FQDESV (reference sequence). The ends lost 1 base at V and 3 bases at J; junction bases unmatched: 3. CDR3 nucleotide sequence: TGTGCCAGCAGCTTAGGGCAGGGGGTCTACGAGCAGTACTTC. It specifies CASSLGQGVYEQYF.

The V and J genes are TRBV30 and TRBJ1-1; 7 bases are a match to TRBD1. The V gene's germline CDR1 is GTSNPN and CDR2 SVGIG (reference sequence). The CDR3 is 14 amino acids. The ends lost 3 bases at V and 1 base at J; junction bases unmatched: 5. In nucleotides, the CDR3 is TGTGCCTGGAGCCTGACAGGGAGGAACACTGAAGCTTTCTTT. Its translation is CAWSLTGRNTEAFF.

This chain links TRBV11-3 with TRBJ2-4, with 8 bases fitting TRBD2. This CDR3 is 18 amino acids long. In germline, CDR1 is SGHNT, CDR2 YENEEA. Trimming at V came to 1 base and at J to 5 bases, leaving 13 bases not matched to a gene. As DNA, the CDR3 is TGTGCCAGCAGCTTAGTGGGCGGTTCGGGGGGGGTCGAAAACATTCAGTACTTC. Its protein product is CASSLVGGSGGVENIQYF. The variable domain in full, completed from reference TRBV11-3 and TRBJ2-4, reads EAGVVQSPRYKIIEKKQPVAFWCNPISGHNTLYWYLQNLGQGPELLIRYENEEAVDDSQLPKDRFSAERLKGVDSTLKIQPAELGDSAVYLCASSLVGGSGGVENIQYFGAGTRLSVL.

The chain combines TRBV4-3 with TRBJ2-7, with TRBD1 matching 8 bases. The CDR3 is made up of 15 amino acids. Losses at the gene ends were 1 base for V and 4 bases for J; bases not matched to a gene: 6. Germline V gene data show CDR1 as LGHNA and CDR2 as YSLEER. The chain's CDR3 is CASSQGRGTGYEQYF. The CDR3 DNA reads as TGCGCCAGCAGCCAAGGACGGGGGACAGGATACGAGCAGTACTTC.

The chain uses TRBV18 and TRBJ1-4, with 11 bases that match TRBD1. CDR1 is KGHSH, CDR2 LQKENI, per germline. The CDR3 totals 15 residues. The trim removed 3 bases at V and 7 bases at J, leaving 4 bases unmatched. The CDR3 here is CASSPPGQGVEKLFF. CDR3 sequence (DNA): TGTGCCAGCTCACCCCCGGGACAGGGGGTTGAAAAACTGTTTTTT.

The chain has TRBV5-6 and TRBJ1-1; unclear D gene. CDR1 is SGHDT and CDR2 is YYEEEE in the germline V gene. This CDR3 is 14 amino acids long. V lost 0 bases to trimming and J lost 4 bases, with 10 bases between them. The CDR3 loop reads CASSLEAGSTEAFF. The CDR3 nucleotides are TGTGCCAGCAGCTTGGAGGCAGGTAGCACTGAAGCTTTCTTT.

This clone was observed once. This sequence joins TRBV19 and TRBJ1-5; D is unclear. Deletions cut 7 bases from V and 2 bases from J, with 6 bases between. The CDR3 is 12 amino acids. Germline CDR1 and CDR2: LNHDA and SQIVND (reference sequence). The CDR3 loop is CASTGGNQPQHF. CDR3 nucleotides: TGTGCCAGTACAGGTGGCAATCAGCCCCAGCATTTT.

This chain joins TRBV6-5 and TRBJ1-1, with 10 bases identical to TRBD1. The ends lost 11 bases at V and 6 bases at J; junction bases unmatched: 6. The CDR3 sequence is 12 residues long. CDR1 and CDR2 from the germline V gene are MNHEY and SVGAGI. This CDR3 is CAVGDRGAEAFF. In DNA form, the CDR3 reads TGTGCCGTAGGGGACAGGGGCGCTGAAGCTTTCTTT.

The chain joins TRBV11-2 to TRBJ1-1; 7 bases are shared with TRBD1. J lost 9 bases, V lost 3 bases, and 10 bases had no gene match. Germline assignment: CDR1 SGHAT and CDR2 FQNNGV. This CDR3 has 14 amino acids. In nucleotides, the CDR3 is TGTGCCAGCAGCTTCGGGACAGAATCCTCCCAAGCTTTCTTT. This sequence encodes CASSFGTESSQAFF.

The chain joins TRBV6-5 to TRBJ1-6; D is perhaps TRBD1 (6 bases). The CDR3 extends over 14 amino acids. Per the germline V gene, CDR1 is MNHEY and CDR2 is SVGAGI. Trimming removed 2 bases from V and 9 bases from J, with 11 bases in between. CDR3 in amino acids: CASSYHRDGSPLHF. CDR3 DNA sequence: TGTGCCAGCAGTTACCACAGGGATGGTTCACCCCTCCACTTT.

This chain links TRBV19 with TRBJ2-3; no reliable D call. The V and J ends lost 3 bases and 6 bases respectively, with 4 bases between them. Per germline, CDR1 LNHDA and CDR2 SQIVND (reference sequence). This CDR3 contains 11 residues. CDR3 in DNA: TGTGCCAGTAGTATTATGGATACGCAGTATTTT. This gives the protein CASSIMDTQYF.